Listed here are 22 T cell receptor beta chains from one sample, sequenced in a study of shared clonotypes between healthy human individuals. Data came from immunoSEQ multiplex PCR; TCRdb stores just in-frame clones and leaves some out. The sample has some 2 million clones, roughly 95% seen once; the top ten hold 1% to 1.5%. Terminally differentiated effector memory CD45RA+ cells were left out of the naive CD8 fraction, which was CD45RO-negative and positively selected for CCR7. Sequencing was done on a sample of naive CD8+ T cells sorted from blood. These receptor sequences come from a young man in good health.

This chain uses TRBV19 with TRBJ1-5, with 7 bases that match TRBD1. The germline gives CDR1 LNHDA, CDR2 SQIVND (reference sequence). V lost 3 bases to trimming and J lost 4 bases; unmatched junction nucleotides: 6. CDR3 length: 15 amino acids. Here the CDR3 reads CASSMTGNGNQPQHF. The CDR3 coding sequence is TGTGCCAGTAGTATGACAGGGAACGGGAATCAGCCCCAGCATTTT.

This rearrangement joins TRBV4-1 to TRBJ2-7, with 11 bases aligning to TRBD2. There are 16 residues in the CDR3. Germline V lookup: CDR1 MGHRA, CDR2 YSYEKL. V lost 3 bases to trimming and J lost 3 bases; unmatched junction nucleotides: 7. The CDR3 loop is CASSQSLAGALYEQYF. In DNA form, the CDR3 reads TGCGCCAGCAGCCAGTCACTAGCGGGGGCCCTCTACGAGCAGTACTTC.

The chain joins TRBV9 to TRBJ2-2; a weak D match, TRBD1 (5 bases). CDR3 length: 15 amino acids. V shed 4 bases and J shed 2 bases, with 12 bases lying between them. The germline gives CDR1 SGDLS, CDR2 YYNGEE. CDR3 DNA: TGTGCCAGCAGCCAGGGCGGCGCAAACACCGGGGAGCTGTTTTTT. Translating it yields CASSQGGANTGELFF.

This clone was detected once. The rearrangement uses TRBV4-3 and TRBJ2-7, with TRBD2 identical over 7 bases. Germline CDR1 LGHNA, CDR2 YSLEER. The V and J ends lost 1 base and 4 bases, in that order; junction bases with no gene match: 4. This CDR3 region has 14 residues. The CDR3 sequence is CASSQVAGLYEQYF. The CDR3 nucleotides read TGCGCCAGCAGCCAAGTAGCGGGTTTGTACGAGCAGTACTTC.

The chain recombines TRBV2 with TRBJ2-5; unclear D gene. The V end was cut by 0 bases, the J end by 5 bases, with 16 bases between. Germline values: CDR1 SNHLY, CDR2 FYNNEI. The CDR3 runs to 16 residues. As DNA, the CDR3 is TGTGCCAGCAGTGAAGCTTATAGTACATTAGTGGAGACCCAGTACTTC. It yields the protein CASSEAYSTLVETQYF.

V usage is TRBV2 and J usage is TRBJ1-6; D is undetermined. Trimming pared 4 bases from V and 9 bases from J, leaving 13 bases between. CDR3 length: 14 residues. Germline lookup yields CDR1 SNHLY and CDR2 FYNNEI. The CDR3 here is CASSVGPSGSPLHF. CDR3 bases: TGTGCCAGCAGTGTCGGACCTAGCGGTTCACCCCTCCACTTT. Full variable domain (missing parts from reference TRBV2 and TRBJ1-6): EPEVTQTPSHQVTQMGQEVILRCVPISNHLYFYWYRQILGQKVEFLVSFYNNEISEKSEIFDDQFSVERPDGSNFTLKIRSTKLEDSAMYFCASSVGPSGSPLHFGNGTRLTVT.

The chain employs TRBV11-2 and TRBJ1-6; no clear D. There are 15 residues in the CDR3. CDR1 is SGHAT and CDR2 is FQNNGV in the germline V gene. Trimming shortened V by 2 bases and J by 7 bases, and 12 bases separated the two germline ends. The CDR3 sequence is CASSLTPLANSPLHF. The CDR3 nucleotides are TGTGCCAGCAGCTTAACCCCGCTCGCAAATTCACCCCTCCACTTT.

CDR3 nucleotide sequence: TGTGCCAGCAGCCCGGGGACAGGGGGCGAATTAAGGAACACCGGGGAGCTGTTTTTT. Amino acids: CASSPGTGGELRNTGELFF. This chain links TRBV7-9 with TRBJ2-2, with TRBD1 matching over 12 bases. CDR1 is SEHNR, CDR2 FQNEAQ, per germline (reference sequence). V was clipped by 5 bases and J by 1 base; unmatched bases: 11. This CDR3 spans 19 amino acids.

This chain uses TRBV2 with TRBJ2-1; TRBD2 agrees at 9 bases. The CDR3 covers 17 residues. Germline V lookup: CDR1 SNHLY, CDR2 FYNNEI. V lost 0 bases and J lost 2; bases outside the gene matches: 5. CDR3 protein: CASSEAFSGRAYNEQFF. The CDR3 coding sequence is TGTGCCAGCAGTGAAGCGTTTAGCGGGAGAGCCTACAATGAGCAGTTCTTC.

V usage is TRBV7-9 and J usage is TRBJ2-7; no definite D call. V was trimmed by 5 bases and J by 4 bases, leaving 15 bases between them. The germline V gene has CDR1 SEHNR and CDR2 FQNEAQ (reference sequence). This CDR3 spans 14 amino acids. CDR3 protein: CASSPTGGTYEQYF. CDR3 bases: TGTGCCAGCAGCCCCACGGGTGGAACTTACGAGCAGTACTTC.

Of note for this clone: The sample carries other DNA sequences with the same CDR3. The chain uses TRBV9 and TRBJ2-7; D is undetermined. V gave up 2 bases and J gave up 0 bases, with 6 bases separating them. Germline CDR1 is SGDLS and CDR2 is YYNGEE. This CDR3 is built from 13 residues. The CDR3: CASSVDSSYEQYF. The CDR3 coding sequence is TGTGCCAGCAGCGTTGATAGCTCCTACGAGCAGTACTTC.

The rearrangement uses TRBV27 and TRBJ2-7; 7 positions agree with TRBD1. V trimming: 6 bases; J trimming: 3 bases; junction bases outside the gene matches: 8. The CDR3 runs 14 residues. The germline V gene has CDR1 MNHEY and CDR2 SMNVEV (reference sequence). The CDR3 DNA sequence: TGTGCCAGCAGATCAACAGGGGAGATCTACGAGCAGTACTTC. Translation: CASRSTGEIYEQYF.

This clone was observed once. The chain links TRBV27 to TRBJ2-3, with D maybe TRBD2 (6 bases). The V gene lost 6 bases and the J gene lost 5 bases, with 12 bases spanning the gap. The CDR3 is 13 amino acids. The germline gives CDR1 MNHEY, CDR2 SMNVEV (reference sequence). Written as DNA, the CDR3 is TGTGCCAGCAGCAATCTGGGGGGAGATACGCAGTATTTT. Protein product: CASSNLGGDTQYF.

The chain joins TRBV2 to TRBJ2-1; D remains unclear. Germline lookup yields CDR1 SNHLY and CDR2 FYNNEI. The CDR3 totals 15 residues. V gave up 4 bases and J gave up 2 bases, with 12 bases separating them. This CDR3 reads CASSASPVAYNEQFF. The CDR3 nucleotides read TGTGCCAGCAGTGCAAGTCCGGTTGCCTACAATGAGCAGTTCTTC.

CDR3 bases: TGTGCCAGCAGCCAAGAACTAGCGGGGGACAATGAGCAGTTCTTC. The encoded protein is CASSQELAGDNEQFF. This chain connects TRBV7-2 to TRBJ2-1, with TRBD2 matching 11 bases. Germline V lookup: CDR1 SGHTA, CDR2 FQGNSA. The V and J ends lost 5 bases and 5 bases, in that order; junction bases with no gene match: 5. This CDR3 is 15 amino acids long. The variable domain in full, completed from reference TRBV7-2 and TRBJ2-1, reads GAGVSQSPSNKVTEKGKDVELRCDPISGHTALYWYRQSLGQGLEFLIYFQGNSAPDKSGLPSDRFSAERTGGSVSTLTIQRTQQEDSAVYLCASSQELAGDNEQFFGPGTRLTVL.

The V and J genes are TRBV5-6 and TRBJ1-4; no clear D. This CDR3 spans 18 amino acids. CDR1 and CDR2 (germline): SGHDT, YYEEEE. The V gene lost 0 bases and the J gene lost 0 bases, with 15 bases spanning the gap. The CDR3 DNA reads as TGTGCCAGCAGCTTGGCCCTGGAGAACCTTGCAACTAATGAAAAACTGTTTTTT. Translation gives CASSLALENLATNEKLFF.

This rearrangement joins TRBV11-2 to TRBJ2-3; D is possibly TRBD2 (6 bases). CDR3 length: 14 amino acids. Germline V CDR1 and CDR2: SGHAT, FQNNGV. Trimming removed 1 base at V and 4 bases at J, with 9 bases between. The CDR3 protein is CASSLVGDSDTQYF. CDR3 nucleotide sequence: TGTGCCAGCAGCTTAGTAGGGGACTCAGATACGCAGTATTTT.

V gene TRBV19 combines with J gene TRBJ2-7; D might be TRBD2 (5 bases). V lost 0 bases and J 2 bases, leaving 11 bases between the germline ends. The CDR3 length is 15 residues. Per the germline V gene, CDR1 is LNHDA and CDR2 is SQIVND (reference sequence). CDR3 in amino acids: CASSIDSREAYEQYF. The CDR3 DNA sequence: TGTGCCAGTAGTATAGATTCCCGGGAAGCCTACGAGCAGTACTTC.

V and J are TRBV30 and TRBJ2-3; TRBD2 aligns across 7 bases. Germline lookup yields CDR1 GTSNPN and CDR2 SVGIG (reference sequence). V trimming: 5 bases; J trimming: 0 bases; junction bases outside the gene matches: 8. CDR3 length: 15 amino acids. CDR3 sequence (DNA): TGTGCCTGGGCTAGCGGTGCAGTTAGCACAGATACGCAGTATTTT. Protein: CAWASGAVSTDTQYF.

In DNA form, the CDR3 reads TGTGCCTGGAGTCCCCGGGCAGATGAAAAACTGTTTTTT. Translated: CAWSPRADEKLFF. V usage is TRBV30 and J usage is TRBJ1-4; D gene ambiguous. CDR3 length equals 13 residues. The V gene's germline CDR1 is GTSNPN and CDR2 SVGIG (reference sequence). V lost 2 bases to trimming and J lost 6 bases, with 10 bases between them.

Only one count was recorded for this clone. The V and J genes are TRBV28 and TRBJ1-6, with D perhaps TRBD1 (5 bases). V lost 5 bases, J lost 10 bases, and 15 bases lay in between. The V gene's germline CDR1 is MDHEN and CDR2 SYDVKM. CDR3 size: 14 residues. Written as DNA, the CDR3 is TGTGCCAGCAGTGTAGGAGGGGCAGGGTCACCCCTCCACTTT. It yields the protein CASSVGGAGSPLHF.

Worth noting for this clone: Additional DNA sequences in this sample encode the identical CDR3. CDR3 sequence reads: CASSIGQGLTYEQYF. In DNA, the CDR3 is TGTGCCAGTAGTATCGGACAGGGTCTGACCTACGAGCAGTACTTC. The chain combines TRBV19 with TRBJ2-7, with 8 nucleotides matching TRBD1. V shed 3 bases and J 2 bases; nucleotides not matched to a gene: 6. Germline V gene sequence: CDR1 LNHDA, CDR2 SQIVND (reference sequence). CDR3 length equals 15 residues.